Sequencing of this TCR beta chain was carried out in a study of cytomegalovirus exposure and HLA in healthy donors. The CDR3 runs to 14 residues. V was clipped by 6 bases and J by 4 bases; unmatched bases: 4. CDR1 and CDR2 from the germline V gene are MGHDK and SYGVNS. In the PCR, 60 Vbeta and 13 Jbeta primers were used. The table came from immunoSEQ multiplex PCR; TCRdb's copy has only in-frame clones and leaves some out. The sample consists of 100,000 or so clones, roughly two thirds of them appearing once. The study, taken as a whole, reports: A list of roughly 180 TCR beta chains associated with cytomegalovirus was given. Because they were indistinguishable, some V segments, including TRBV6-2 and TRBV6-3, were excluded. Later on, an analysis tied 18,000 or so TCR beta sequences to HLA alleles at 0.05 false discovery rate. An assumption of roughly uniform sequencing depth across donors underlay the presence/absence analyses.

A word on this clone: Its specificity is not known.

Sequences were obtained from PBMCs. The sequence was collected from a young man in good health and CMV-seronegative. The V gene is TRBV25-1, the J gene TRBJ2-2, with 8 bases identical to TRBD1. The CDR3 DNA reads TGTGCCAGCAGCAGGACAGGGTCCACCGGGGAGCTGTTTTTT. This encodes CASSRTGSTGELFF.